A single sample is the source of the 20 T cell receptor beta chains below, sequenced in a study of OX40 agonist ivuxolimab in advanced cancers. Receptors were amplified or captured by the immunoSEQ multiplex PCR assay. The immuneACCESS repertoire file appears here via TCRdb, limited to in-frame rearrangements. These files lack a portion of the clones; in checked studies, under half of the deficit traces to unresolved V genes, and the cause of the others is not known. The sample contains 30,000 to 40,000 clones, around three quarters of them found a single time. Roughly an eighth of the sample is in the top ten clones. The material sequenced was CD4+ or CD8+ T cells sorted from blood, taken in a trial of the OX40 agonist ivuxolimab. All receptors derive from an adult with an advanced solid tumor such as melanoma, head and neck, liver or kidney cancer.

The gene calls are TRBV19 and TRBJ2-2; D remains unclear. This CDR3 contains 15 residues. The V end lost 0 bases, the J end lost 6 bases, and 11 bases lay between the germline ends. From germline, CDR1 is LNHDA and CDR2 SQIVND (reference sequence). The chain's CDR3 is CASSIDGVVPGELFF. The CDR3 DNA is TGTGCCAGTAGTATAGATGGCGTCGTCCCCGGGGAGCTGTTTTTT.

For the CDR3, the DNA is TGTGCCAGCAGCTTGGGACTCACGAAGGGGGAGCTGTTTTTT. Encoded protein: CASSLGLTKGELFF. The chain combines TRBV7-2 with TRBJ2-2; possibly TRBD2 for D (6 bases). With 3 bases removed from V and 8 bases from J, the gap between germline ends came to 13 bases. Germline V CDR1 and CDR2: SGHTA, FQGNSA. The CDR3 is made up of 14 amino acids.

This clone was picked up a small number of times. This chain joins TRBV6-5 and TRBJ1-2, with D possibly matching TRBD1 (6 bases). The CDR3 contains 14 residues. The ends were cut back, 5 bases at V and 7 bases at J, with 17 bases in the middle. Germline V lookup: CDR1 MNHEY, CDR2 SVGAGI. CDR3 protein: CASSPGELRGGYTF. DNA of the CDR3: TGTGCCAGCAGTCCAGGGGAGCTGAGGGGTGGCTACACCTTC.

The chain joins TRBV5-1 to TRBJ2-5; D gene uncertain. V shed 1 base and J shed 1 base, with 8 bases lying between them. This CDR3 is 14 amino acids long. Germline V gene data show CDR1 as SGHRS and CDR2 as YFSETQ. In DNA, the CDR3 is TGCGCCAGCAGCTTGCAAACTGTCCAAGAGACCCAGTACTTC. Protein: CASSLQTVQETQYF.

The genes are TRBV5-1 and TRBJ2-2, with 7 bases aligning to TRBD1. This CDR3 spans 13 amino acids. V was pared by 3 bases and J by 6 bases, with 2 bases of the junction left unmatched. CDR1 is SGHRS, CDR2 YFSETQ, per germline. Here the CDR3 reads CASSSDRAGELFF. CDR3 sequence (DNA): TGCGCCAGCAGCTCCGACAGGGCCGGGGAGCTGTTTTTT.

This clone has only one observation. J is TRBJ1-5 and V is TRBV5-1; the match to TRBD1 covers 7 bases. CDR1 is SGHRS and CDR2 is YFSETQ in the germline V gene. This CDR3 contains 14 residues. The V segment lost 1 base and the J segment 2 bases; nucleotides outside the gene matches: 0. CDR3 amino acids: CASSLTGGNQPQHF. The CDR3 DNA reads TGCGCCAGCAGCTTGACAGGGGGCAATCAGCCCCAGCATTTT.

This clone turned up a few times. The chain carries TRBV7-9 and TRBJ2-5; weak D call: TRBD1 (5 bases). Per germline, CDR1 SEHNR and CDR2 FQNEAQ (reference sequence). V dropped 3 bases and J dropped 5 bases, with 10 bases sitting between them. The CDR3 sequence is 13 residues long. CDR3 in amino acids: CASSLQGRETQYF. The CDR3 DNA is TGTGCCAGCAGCTTGCAGGGTCGTGAGACCCAGTACTTC.

This chain uses TRBV18 with TRBJ2-5, with TRBD1 matching 7 bases. Near its end, the DNA agrees better with TRBJ2-7, so the J call may be wrong. CDR1 and CDR2 from the germline V gene are KGHSH and LQKENI. There are 15 residues in the CDR3. The CDR3 sequence is CASSPRQGSTYEQYF. The CDR3, as DNA: TGTGCCAGCTCACCACGACAGGGAAGCACCTACGAGCAGTACTTC.

The gene calls are TRBV10-2 and TRBJ1-2, with D uncertain. The V end lost 1 base, the J end lost 7 bases, and 13 bases lay between the germline ends. This CDR3 is 14 amino acids long. Germline V gene data show CDR1 as WSHSY and CDR2 as SAAADI. In DNA, the CDR3 is TGCGCCAGCAGTGAGTACGGATCCATCTCTGGCTACACCTTC. Protein product: CASSEYGSISGYTF.

The chain combines TRBV11-3 with TRBJ2-1; D may be TRBD2 (5 bases). With 5 bases removed from V and 8 bases from J, the gap between germline ends came to 16 bases. Looked up from germline, CDR1 is SGHNT and CDR2 is YENEEA. This CDR3 is built from 14 residues. This CDR3 is CASSVASGRDEQFF. The CDR3 nucleotides are TGTGCCAGCAGCGTCGCGTCGGGAAGGGATGAGCAGTTCTTC.

The chain combines TRBV30 with TRBJ2-7; TRBD2 matches 11 bases. V lost 3 bases, J lost 4 bases, and 11 bases stayed unmatched. The CDR3 has 16 residues. CDR1 and CDR2 (germline): GTSNPN, SVGIG (reference sequence). The CDR3 DNA follows: TGTGCCTGGAGGACTCCTAGCGGGAGGTTTTTATACGAGCAGTACTTC. Its protein product is CAWRTPSGRFLYEQYF.

V usage is TRBV27 and J usage is TRBJ1-2, with a weak D call TRBD1 (5 bases). The germline CDR1 and CDR2 sequences are MNHEY and SMNVEV (reference sequence). This CDR3 region has 14 residues. V was trimmed by 2 bases and J by 2 bases, leaving 9 bases between them. CDR3 coding DNA: TGTGCCAGCAGTTTAAGGGAGGGGAACTATGGCTACACCTTC. As protein: CASSLREGNYGYTF.

The J gene is TRBJ2-5, the V gene TRBV11-2; 7 nucleotides line up with TRBD2. This CDR3 region has 13 residues. With 2 bases clipped from V and 5 bases from J, the junction kept 2 bases outside the gene matches. Germline values: CDR1 SGHAT, CDR2 FQNNGV. CDR3 loop: CASSLRRGETQYF. The CDR3 DNA follows: TGTGCCAGCAGCTTAAGGCGGGGGGAGACCCAGTACTTC.

This clone appeared once. The J gene is TRBJ2-5, the V gene TRBV11-2, with 7 bases that match TRBD2. The J segment lost 4 bases and the V segment lost 0 bases, leaving 8 bases of the junction unmatched. Germline CDR1 reads SGHAT; CDR2 reads FQNNGV. This CDR3 is built from 16 residues. The CDR3 region is CASSLEGRGIRETQYF. DNA of the CDR3: TGTGCCAGCAGCTTAGAGGGGCGGGGGATTCGAGAGACCCAGTACTTC.

The V gene is TRBV28, the J gene TRBJ2-5; TRBD1 or TRBD2 may be the D gene (5 bases each). This CDR3 has 15 amino acids. Trimming cost V 4 bases and J 4 bases, with 16 bases left between them. CDR1 and CDR2 from the germline V gene are MDHEN and SYDVKM. As DNA, the CDR3 is TGTGCCAGCAGTTCAGGGACCACCAGGGCAGAGACCCAGTACTTC. This codes for CASSSGTTRAETQYF.

V gene TRBV7-2 combines with J gene TRBJ2-2; weak D call: TRBD2 (7 bases). V lost 1 base and J lost 1, with 13 bases in between. Germline V CDR1 and CDR2: SGHTA, FQGNSA. The CDR3 consists of 17 residues. This CDR3 reads CASSLGGGAQNTGELFF. The CDR3 nucleotides are TGTGCCAGCAGCTTAGGAGGGGGGGCACAGAACACCGGGGAGCTGTTTTTT.

V usage is TRBV5-1 and J usage is TRBJ1-1, with 12 bases fitting TRBD1. The V gene end was trimmed by 0 bases and the J gene end by 0 bases; junction bases not matched to a gene: 6. Germline V CDR1 and CDR2: SGHRS, YFSETQ. The CDR3 consists of 18 residues. The CDR3 sequence is CASSLAVGTGGMNTEAFF. DNA for the CDR3: TGCGCCAGCAGCTTGGCCGTGGGGACAGGGGGCATGAACACTGAAGCTTTCTTT.

The chain uses TRBV25-1 and TRBJ1-3; no reliable D call. Deletions cut 2 bases from V and 2 bases from J, with 13 bases between. Germline CDR1 MGHDK, CDR2 SYGVNS. CDR3 length: 16 residues. In DNA, the CDR3 is TGTGCCAGCAGTGAACTAGGGTTTAAGCCTGGAAACACCATATATTTT. Protein: CASSELGFKPGNTIYF.

The V and J genes are TRBV6-1 and TRBJ1-1; D uncertain. Trimming took off 8 bases at V and 9 bases at J, with 16 bases between the two ends. CDR1 is MNHNS and CDR2 is SASEGT in the germline V gene. The CDR3 length is 12 residues. CDR3 sequence reads: CASVNGQTKAFF. The CDR3 DNA sequence: TGTGCCAGCGTTAATGGGCAGACTAAAGCTTTCTTT.

This chain joins TRBV27 and TRBJ2-7, with D unresolved. Germline V CDR1 and CDR2: MNHEY, SMNVEV (reference sequence). Trimming stripped 5 bases from V and 5 bases from J, with 19 bases between. The CDR3 runs to 15 residues. In DNA form, the CDR3 reads TGTGCCAGCAGTCTACGACAAGGGCGTATCGACGAGCAGTACTTC. Translated, it gives CASSLRQGRIDEQYF.